Below, 22 T cell receptor beta chains from the same sample are listed, as sequenced in a study of blood T cell repertoires in COVID-19 (TCRdb year 2020). The method behind the library was the immunoSEQ multiplex PCR assay. The immuneACCESS repertoire file appears here via TCRdb, limited to in-frame rearrangements. These files lack a portion of the clones; in checked studies, under half of the deficit traces to unresolved V genes, and the cause of the others is not known. A total of about 120,000 clones appear in this sample, about 79% of them only once. Around 4.5% of the sample is in the top ten clones. The sequenced sample consisted of peripheral blood. The receptor source for this set is a woman in her sixties or seventies with acute or convalescent COVID-19.

The J gene is TRBJ1-2, the V gene TRBV5-1, with D maybe TRBD1 (5 bases). The CDR3 sequence is 13 residues long. V lost 4 bases and J lost 6, with 13 bases in between. CDR1 is SGHRS and CDR2 is YFSETQ in the germline V gene. The CDR3, as DNA: TGCGCCAGCAGCGCAGGGATATCGAATGGCTACACCTTC. Protein sequence: CASSAGISNGYTF.

The chain employs TRBV27 and TRBJ1-2; no clear D. This CDR3 has 14 residues. Germline V gene lookup returns CDR1 MNHEY and CDR2 SMNVEV (reference sequence). Trimming removed 2 bases at V and 0 bases at J, with 7 bases between. CDR3 bases: TGTGCCAGCAGTTTAACGGGAGCTAACTATGGCTACACCTTC. Translation: CASSLTGANYGYTF.

The chain is built from TRBV19 and TRBJ1-1, with 10 bases aligning to TRBD1. The CDR3 is 15 residues long. The trim removed 5 bases at V and 1 base at J, leaving 4 bases unmatched. The germline V gene has CDR1 LNHDA and CDR2 SQIVND (reference sequence). The CDR3 is CASSPRDRGNTEAFF. In DNA form, the CDR3 reads TGTGCCAGTAGTCCCCGGGACAGGGGGAACACTGAAGCTTTCTTT.

This rearrangement joins TRBV29-1 to TRBJ1-4; 7 nucleotides match TRBD1. Germline V gene lookup returns CDR1 SQVTM and CDR2 ANQGSEA. V shed 6 bases, J shed 8 bases, and the junction held 3 bases outside the gene matches. The CDR3 extends over 11 amino acids. For the CDR3, the DNA is TGCAGCGTCATACAGGGGGAAAAACTGTTTTTT. The encoded protein is CSVIQGEKLFF.

The chain uses TRBV9 and TRBJ1-6, with 7 positions matching TRBD1. Germline CDR1 and CDR2: SGDLS and YYNGEE. With 0 bases clipped from V and 13 bases from J, the junction kept 7 bases outside the gene matches. The CDR3 extends over 14 amino acids. The CDR3 is CASSVGGTAMPLHF. The DNA for the CDR3 is TGTGCCAGCAGCGTAGGGGGGACAGCGATGCCCCTCCACTTT.

This chain joins TRBV27 and TRBJ1-5, with TRBD1 matching 10 bases. CDR1 MNHEY and CDR2 SMNVEV come from the germline V gene (reference sequence). The V gene end was trimmed by 3 bases and the J gene end by 6 bases; junction bases not matched to a gene: 8. The CDR3 runs to 16 residues. CDR3 bases: TGTGCCAGCAGTTTTTCCATGACAGGGGGCGGTCAGCCCCAGCATTTT. This encodes CASSFSMTGGGQPQHF.

CDR3 protein: CASSFGLLGADTQYF. The CDR3 DNA is TGTGCCAGCAGCTTCGGGCTACTAGGCGCAGATACGCAGTATTTT. The chain employs TRBV11-2 and TRBJ2-3; D may be TRBD2 (5 bases). This CDR3 has 15 residues. V was shortened by 3 bases and J by 4 bases, with 14 bases between the two germline ends. CDR1 and CDR2 from the germline V gene are SGHAT and FQNNGV.

This clone was picked up a small number of times. This chain joins TRBV29-1 and TRBJ1-3, with D unclear. With 5 bases removed from V and 0 bases from J, the gap between germline ends came to 8 bases. From germline, CDR1 is SQVTM and CDR2 ANQGSEA. The CDR3 covers 13 residues. The CDR3 spells CSVFAGSGNTIYF. CDR3 in DNA: TGCAGCGTTTTTGCAGGCTCTGGAAACACCATATATTTT.

The chain combines TRBV4-3 with TRBJ1-6; weak D call: TRBD1 (5 bases). CDR3 size: 19 residues. Germline loops: CDR1 LGHNA, CDR2 YSLEER. Trimming left V 1 base short and J 9 bases short, with 25 bases between. CDR3 in DNA: TGCGCCAGCAGCCAAGCGAGCACCGGGACTCACAATATTGGTTCACCCCTCCACTTT. Its protein product is CASSQASTGTHNIGSPLHF.

The rearrangement uses TRBV5-6 and TRBJ1-5; perhaps TRBD1 as D (6 bases). V lost 2 bases, J lost 4 bases, and 16 bases lay in between. This CDR3 contains 16 residues. Per germline, CDR1 SGHDT and CDR2 YYEEEE. The CDR3 spells CASSLRSTGKNQPQHF. In DNA, the CDR3 is TGTGCCAGCAGCTTAAGAAGCACAGGGAAGAATCAGCCCCAGCATTTT.

The chain recombines TRBV7-8 with TRBJ2-2; D is undetermined. Per germline, CDR1 SGHVS and CDR2 FQNEAQ. This CDR3 contains 14 residues. V dropped 1 base and J dropped 1 base, with 4 bases sitting between them. DNA for the CDR3: TGTGCCAGCAGCTTAGGAGTGAACACCGGGGAGCTGTTTTTT. Protein: CASSLGVNTGELFF.

This rearrangement joins TRBV4-2 to TRBJ1-3; TRBD1 aligns across 9 bases. Trimming cost V 2 bases and J 4 bases; bases outside gene matches: 6. Germline V lookup: CDR1 LGHNA, CDR2 YNFKEQ. This CDR3 has 16 residues. CDR3 in amino acids: CASSQRQGVWGNTIYF. As DNA, the CDR3 is TGTGCCAGCAGCCAACGACAGGGGGTATGGGGAAACACCATATATTTT.

CDR3 nucleotides: TGTGCCAGCAGCCCACAGTATGGCTACACCTTC. This sequence encodes CASSPQYGYTF. This chain uses TRBV6-2 or TRBV6-3 with TRBJ1-2; D remains ambiguous. Trimming removed 6 bases at V and 5 bases at J, with 7 bases between. The CDR3 contains 11 residues. Germline lookup yields CDR1 MNHEY and CDR2 SVGEGT.

The chain employs TRBV7-8 and TRBJ1-2; 7 bases fit TRBD1. CDR1 and CDR2 (germline): SGHVS, FQNEAQ. V trimming: 5 bases; J trimming: 4 bases; junction bases outside the gene matches: 10. The CDR3 has 15 amino acids. The CDR3: CASSQFQGEGYGYTF. The CDR3 DNA reads TGTGCCAGCAGCCAGTTCCAGGGGGAAGGCTATGGCTACACCTTC.

This rearrangement joins TRBV11-2 to TRBJ2-1, with a possible D match to TRBD1 (5 bases). In germline, CDR1 is SGHAT, CDR2 FQNNGV. Trimming left V 5 bases short and J 0 bases short, with 17 bases between. This CDR3 has 17 residues. CDR3 loop: CASSPQGAASSYNEQFF. The CDR3 DNA reads TGTGCCAGCAGCCCCCAGGGTGCGGCCAGCTCCTACAATGAGCAGTTCTTC.

For this clone: Its ends do not fully match the called genes, so a read error is possible. The rearrangement joins TRBV14 to TRBJ2-3, with TRBD2 identical over 11 bases. Germline CDR1 and CDR2: SGHDN and FVKESK. The CDR3 length is 16 residues. The CDR3 spells CASSQRLAGFTGTQYF. Written as DNA, the CDR3 is TGTGCCAGCAGCCAACGACTAGCGGGGTTCACAGGTACGCAGTATTTT.

This chain uses TRBV19 with TRBJ1-2; D remains ambiguous. Trimming shortened V by 0 bases and J by 4 bases, and 9 bases separated the two germline ends. Germline loops: CDR1 LNHDA, CDR2 SQIVND (reference sequence). The CDR3 loop spans 14 amino acids. As DNA, the CDR3 is TGTGCCAGTAGTATAGAGGGCAGAGCCTATGGCTACACCTTC. Its translation: CASSIEGRAYGYTF.

The chain carries TRBV3-1 (or the pseudogene TRBV3-2) and TRBJ2-1, with TRBD1 as a possible D gene (6 bases). There are 16 residues in the CDR3. The germline CDR1 and CDR2 sequences are LGHDT and YNNKEL (reference sequence). V was clipped by 5 bases and J by 5 bases, with 19 bases between them. The CDR3 protein is CASSSHRVGMDNEQFF. CDR3 coding DNA: TGTGCCAGCAGCTCCCACAGGGTGGGAATGGACAATGAGCAGTTCTTC.

The chain couples TRBV30 to TRBJ1-3; D ambiguous. The V and J ends lost 4 bases and 0 bases respectively, with 7 bases between them. Germline CDR1 reads GTSNPN; CDR2 reads SVGIG (reference sequence). The CDR3 contains 13 residues. CDR3 DNA sequence: TGTGCCTGGACCAGAAGCTCTGGAAACACCATATATTTT. Translating it yields CAWTRSSGNTIYF.

The rearrangement joins TRBV29-1 to TRBJ2-7; the D gene is possibly TRBD1 (6 bases). Looked up from germline, CDR1 is SQVTM and CDR2 is ANQGSEA. Trimming shortened V by 4 bases and J by 4 bases, and 11 bases separated the two germline ends. There are 12 residues in the CDR3. The CDR3 region is CSVVDRRYEQYF. The CDR3 bases are TGCAGCGTTGTGGACAGAAGGTACGAGCAGTACTTC.

Regarding this clone: The sample carries other DNA sequences with the same CDR3. The rearrangement uses TRBV18 and TRBJ2-2, with 8 bases lining up with TRBD1. CDR3 length equals 15 residues. Germline CDR1 reads KGHSH; CDR2 reads LQKENI. Germline trimming cut 4 bases from V and 2 bases from J; bases unmatched to any gene: 3. Here the CDR3 reads CASSLGQGNTGELFF. CDR3 in DNA: TGTGCCAGCTCACTTGGACAGGGCAACACCGGGGAGCTGTTTTTT. The whole variable domain, filled in from reference TRBV18 and TRBJ2-2, reads NAGVMQNPRHLVRRRGQEARLRCSPMKGHSHVYWYRQLPEEGLKFMVYLQKENIIDESGMPKERFSAEFPKEGPSILRIQQVVRGDSAAYFCASSLGQGNTGELFFGEGSRLTVL.

This clone has only one observation. The chain joins TRBV6-2 or TRBV6-3 to TRBJ1-2; D possibly corresponds to TRBD1 (5 bases). CDR1 is MNHEY and CDR2 is SVGEGT in the germline V gene. V lost 1 base and J 8 bases, leaving 14 bases between the germline ends. The CDR3 totals 14 residues. The DNA of the CDR3 is TGTGCCAGCAGTTACTGGGGACCGGAGGGAGGCTACACCTTC. Protein product: CASSYWGPEGGYTF.